The present TCR beta chain was sequenced within a study of cytomegalovirus exposure and HLA in healthy donors. Germline CDR1 is SGHRS and CDR2 is YFSETQ. After removal of 4 bases from V and 8 bases from J, the junction contained 10 bases not matched to a gene. The CDR3 is 15 residues long. PCR involved 60 Vbeta and 13 Jbeta primers. Generated by immunoSEQ multiplex PCR, the TCRdb table keeps only in-frame clones and is missing some. The table shows fewer than 200,000 clones, with 60% to 80% occurring only once. V gene TRBV5-1 combines with J gene TRBJ2-1; 9 nucleotides agree with TRBD2. Specimen: PBMCs. This TCR came from a woman aged 35 to 49 in good health and CMV-seropositive. CDR3 sequence (DNA): TGCGCCAGCAGCACCTCGGCGGGGGGGCCGGATGAGCAGTTCTTC. Amino acids: CASSTSAGGPDEQFF.